Shown below are 32 T cell receptor beta chains from a single sample sequenced in a study of T cells in localized non-small cell lung cancer. Produced via immunoSEQ multiplex PCR; TCRdb's table is partial and in-frame only. Of some 64,000 clones in the sample, about nine tenths were seen once. This material consisted of peripheral blood, taken before any cancer treatment. These TCRs come from a woman aged 35-75 years with stage I lung adenocarcinoma.

The chain joins TRBV7-3 to TRBJ2-5; TRBD2 aligns across 8 bases. The CDR3 length is 14 residues. From germline, CDR1 is SGHTA and CDR2 FQGTGA. The J segment lost 3 bases and the V segment lost 7 bases, leaving 7 bases of the junction unmatched. CDR3: CASIPERGKETQYF. For the CDR3, the DNA is TGTGCCAGCATCCCTGAGCGGGGGAAAGAGACCCAGTACTTC.

The rearrangement uses TRBV6-1 and TRBJ1-2; no definite D call. Trimming cost V 2 bases and J 2 bases, with 6 bases left between them. Germline V gene sequence: CDR1 MNHNS, CDR2 SASEGT. The CDR3 runs 13 residues. In DNA form, the CDR3 reads TGTGCCAGCAGTGAAAACACAAACTATGGCTACACCTTC. This sequence encodes CASSENTNYGYTF.

The chain employs TRBV7-9 and TRBJ1-1; D call uncertain. CDR3 length equals 13 residues. V was clipped by 4 bases and J by 1 base, with 7 bases between them. Germline V CDR1 and CDR2: SEHNR, FQNEAQ (reference sequence). The CDR3 here is CASSSFENTEAFF. The CDR3 nucleotides are TGTGCCAGCAGCTCGTTTGAGAACACTGAAGCTTTCTTT. The full variable domain, rest sourced from reference TRBV7-9 and TRBJ1-1, is DTGVSQNPRHKITKRGQNVTFRCDPISEHNRLYWYRQTLGQGPEFLTYFQNEAQLEKSRLLSDRFSAERPKGSFSTLEIQRTEQGDSAMYLCASSSFENTEAFFGQGTRLTVV.

The CDR3 reads CASSQSGQMSNQPQHF. CDR3 DNA sequence: TGTGCCAGCAGCCAAAGCGGACAGATGAGCAATCAGCCCCAGCATTTT. J is TRBJ1-5 and V is TRBV4-2; maybe TRBD1 (6 bases). The CDR3 sequence is 16 residues long. Germline V gene data show CDR1 as LGHNA and CDR2 as YNFKEQ. V lost 2 bases, J lost 1 base, and 12 bases lay in between.

The V gene is TRBV7-6, the J gene TRBJ1-2; D remains unclear. Germline V lookup: CDR1 SGHVS, CDR2 FNYEAQ. The CDR3 runs 14 residues. Trimming stripped 5 bases from V and 5 bases from J, with 15 bases between. CDR3 protein: CASSPKYQTYGYTF. CDR3 nucleotides: TGTGCCAGCAGCCCAAAATATCAGACATATGGCTACACCTTC.

This chain links TRBV7-8 with TRBJ2-3; TRBD1 might be the D (6 bases). The CDR3 has 14 amino acids. Germline CDR1 is SGHVS and CDR2 is FQNEAQ. V was pared by 4 bases and J by 2 bases, with 10 bases between. The CDR3 region has the DNA TGTGCCAGCAGCTCCTGGACAGCCACAGATACGCAGTATTTT. Translation gives CASSSWTATDTQYF.

CDR3 in amino acids: CASSPAYRGTRGTQYF. CDR3 in DNA: TGTGCCAGCAGCCCGGCATATAGGGGGACCCGGGGGACCCAGTACTTC. The V gene is TRBV7-6, the J gene TRBJ2-5; D may be TRBD1 (6 bases). The germline CDR1 and CDR2 sequences are SGHVS and FNYEAQ. CDR3 length: 16 amino acids. V was trimmed by 5 bases and J by 7 bases, leaving 23 bases between them.

The chain couples TRBV5-5 to TRBJ2-7, with 7 bases lining up with TRBD2. The J segment lost 4 bases and the V segment lost 3 bases, leaving 10 bases of the junction unmatched. The CDR3 is made up of 15 amino acids. Germline lookup yields CDR1 SGHKS and CDR2 YYEKEE (reference sequence). The CDR3: CASSYIREDKYEQYF. Written as DNA, the CDR3 is TGTGCCAGCAGCTATATACGGGAGGACAAATACGAGCAGTACTTC. Based on the CDR3 plus reference TRBV5-5 and TRBJ2-7, the full variable domain is DAGVTQSPTHLIKTRGQQVTLRCSPISGHKSVSWYQQVLGQGPQFIFQYYEKEERGRGNFPDRFSARQFPNYSSELNVNALLLGDSALYLCASSYIREDKYEQYFGPGTRLTVT.

The rearrangement uses TRBV9 and TRBJ2-5; TRBD1 matches at 9 bases. The CDR3 is 14 amino acids. Trimming took 4 bases from V and 5 from J; bases not matched to a gene: 6. Germline CDR1 is SGDLS and CDR2 is YYNGEE. CDR3 DNA sequence: TGTGCCAGCAGCCCCTGGACAGGGGAGGAGACCCAGTACTTC. Translated, it gives CASSPWTGEETQYF. Full variable domain (rest looked up from reference TRBV9 and TRBJ2-5): DSGVTQTPKHLITATGQRVTLRCSPRSGDLSVYWYQQSLDQGLQFLIQYYNGEERAKGNILERFSAQQFPDLHSELNLSSLELGDSALYFCASSPWTGEETQYFGPGTRLLVL.

V usage is TRBV6-6 and J usage is TRBJ1-2; D ambiguous. The V gene lost 6 bases and the J gene lost 6 bases, with 11 bases spanning the gap. The CDR3 length is 12 residues. Germline V CDR1 and CDR2: MNHNY, SVGAGI (reference sequence). CDR3 nucleotides: TGTGCCAGCAGCTCGTCCGGACATGGCTACACCTTC. Encoded protein: CASSSSGHGYTF.

The chain couples TRBV2 to TRBJ1-2, with 7 bases lining up with TRBD1. This CDR3 contains 15 residues. Germline assignment: CDR1 SNHLY and CDR2 FYNNEI. J lost 8 bases, V lost 4 bases, and 13 bases had no gene match. This CDR3 reads CASSGQGILSGGYTF. CDR3 DNA sequence: TGTGCCAGCAGTGGACAGGGAATTTTATCGGGGGGCTACACCTTC.

This chain joins TRBV7-3 and TRBJ1-2; no clear D. V lost 3 bases and J lost 2, with 10 bases in between. Germline values: CDR1 SGHTA, CDR2 FQGTGA. The length of the CDR3 is 14 residues. This chain's CDR3 is CASSFSPGNYGYTF. The CDR3, as DNA: TGTGCCAGCAGCTTTTCTCCGGGCAACTATGGCTACACCTTC.

J is TRBJ1-4 and V is TRBV5-6, with 9 nucleotides matching TRBD1. Germline V CDR1 and CDR2: SGHDT, YYEEEE. After removal of 1 base from V and 7 bases from J, the junction contained 5 bases not matched to a gene. The CDR3 sequence is 15 residues long. The CDR3 bases are TGTGCCAGCAGCTTGAGAGGACAGGGGTTTGAAAAACTGTTTTTT. This codes for CASSLRGQGFEKLFF.

V is TRBV11-3 and J is TRBJ1-1; D may be TRBD1 (5 bases). V was trimmed by 5 bases and J by 1 base, leaving 14 bases between them. The length of the CDR3 is 15 residues. Germline V lookup: CDR1 SGHNT, CDR2 YENEEA. The CDR3 spells CASSNAGGGNTEAFF. For the CDR3, the DNA is TGTGCCAGCAGCAACGCCGGCGGGGGGAACACTGAAGCTTTCTTT.

The DNA of the CDR3 is TGTGCCAGCAGTTACCCGGTTTCTAGCGGGATGTTAGAGCAGTTCTTC. This sequence encodes CASSYPVSSGMLEQFF. The chain joins TRBV6-5 to TRBJ2-1, with 9 bases lining up with TRBD2. V gave up 2 bases and J gave up 10 bases; unmatched junction bases: 12. CDR3 length: 16 residues. Germline V CDR1 and CDR2: MNHEY, SVGAGI.

The V call is TRBV23-1, the J call TRBJ2-7; D not resolved. TRBV23-1 is an ORF, with its function uncertain. The CDR3 consists of 16 residues. V gave up 6 bases and J gave up 2 bases, with 20 bases separating them. CDR3 nucleotide sequence: TGCGCCAGCAGCCGCCCCTTGGGTCCCACCGCCTACGAGCAGTACTTC. Protein sequence: CASSRPLGPTAYEQYF.

This chain links TRBV7-3 with TRBJ1-1; D possibly corresponds to TRBD1 (6 bases). This CDR3 spans 14 amino acids. Germline V lookup: CDR1 SGHTA, CDR2 FQGTGA. Trimming pared 5 bases from V and 0 bases from J, leaving 10 bases between. CDR3 sequence: CASSQGTMNTEAFF. CDR3 coding DNA: TGTGCCAGCAGCCAGGGGACCATGAACACTGAAGCTTTCTTT.

The rearrangement joins TRBV28 to TRBJ2-1, with a weak D call TRBD2 (6 bases). This CDR3 is 15 amino acids long. V dropped 6 bases and J dropped 5 bases, with 17 bases sitting between them. Germline lookup yields CDR1 MDHEN and CDR2 SYDVKM. CDR3 in DNA: TGTGCCAGCAGCTCTTGGGGCGGGACTGACAATGAGCAGTTCTTC. Translated: CASSSWGGTDNEQFF.

The V and J genes are TRBV6-1 and TRBJ1-2; 7 bases fit TRBD1. The CDR3 totals 14 residues. The V segment lost 0 bases and the J segment 4 bases; nucleotides outside the gene matches: 2. Germline loops: CDR1 MNHNS, CDR2 SASEGT. The CDR3 here is CASSEADRFYGYTF. The CDR3 nucleotides read TGTGCCAGCAGTGAAGCGGACAGGTTCTATGGCTACACCTTC.

DNA for the CDR3: TGTGCCAGCAGGGAGGGCGCGATCCCAGCTTTCTTT. Amino acid sequence: CASREGAIPAFF. The rearrangement joins TRBV28 to TRBJ1-1; D unclear. The ends were cut back, 6 bases at V and 10 bases at J, with 15 bases in the middle. Germline CDR1 is MDHEN and CDR2 is SYDVKM. This CDR3 comprises 12 residues.

The chain has TRBV4-3 and TRBJ2-2; D is unclear. Trimming pared 0 bases from V and 6 bases from J, leaving 5 bases between. Germline assignment: CDR1 LGHNA and CDR2 YSLEER. This CDR3 is 13 amino acids long. CDR3 in DNA: TGCGCCAGCAGCCAAGATCCTTCCGGGGAGCTGTTTTTT. It is translated as CASSQDPSGELFF.

The chain uses TRBV19 and TRBJ1-4, with D maybe TRBD1 (6 bases). The germline V and J ends were trimmed by 4 bases and 8 bases, with 17 bases remaining between them. Per the germline V gene, CDR1 is LNHDA and CDR2 is SQIVND (reference sequence). This CDR3 is 15 amino acids long. The CDR3 loop reads CASSRGPSQGEKLFF. CDR3 nucleotides: TGTGCCAGTAGTAGGGGGCCTTCTCAGGGAGAAAAACTGTTTTTT.

This sequence joins TRBV18 and TRBJ2-5; perhaps TRBD1 as D (5 bases). Germline V gives CDR1 KGHSH, CDR2 LQKENI. V was pared by 5 bases and J by 2 bases, with 9 bases between. This CDR3 is 13 amino acids long. CDR3 sequence reads: CASSVDRQETQYF. DNA for the CDR3: TGTGCCAGCTCAGTTGACAGACAAGAGACCCAGTACTTC.

The chain has TRBV10-3 and TRBJ2-5; D possibly corresponds to TRBD2 (5 bases). Germline CDR1 and CDR2: ENHRY and SYGVKD. V was pared by 3 bases and J by 5 bases, with 16 bases between. The CDR3 is 15 amino acids. The DNA for the CDR3 is TGTGCCATCAGTGACCGAGAGGGAGTCGCGGAGACCCAGTACTTC. Its protein product is CAISDREGVAETQYF.

The chain combines TRBV7-2 with TRBJ1-3; D gene unclear. Trimming took off 5 bases at V and 0 bases at J, with 14 bases between the two ends. This CDR3 spans 16 amino acids. Germline loops: CDR1 SGHTA, CDR2 FQGNSA. The CDR3 nucleotides are TGTGCCAGCAGCGAATTAGACGGCCGCTCTGGAAACACCATATATTTT. Its protein is CASSELDGRSGNTIYF.

This rearrangement joins TRBV18 to TRBJ2-1; a weak D match, TRBD2 (6 bases). V was clipped by 5 bases and J by 7 bases, with 18 bases between them. There are 15 residues in the CDR3. Germline lookup yields CDR1 KGHSH and CDR2 LQKENI. Here the CDR3 reads CASSWDSDPWNEQFF. CDR3 nucleotide sequence: TGTGCCAGCTCATGGGACTCAGACCCTTGGAATGAGCAGTTCTTC.

The CDR3 nucleotides read TGTGCCAGCAGTTTAACGGAGTACACTGAAGCTTTCTTT. This codes for CASSLTEYTEAFF. V gene TRBV27 combines with J gene TRBJ1-1; the D is unclear. V lost 2 bases to trimming and J lost 3 bases, with 7 bases between them. In germline, CDR1 is MNHEY, CDR2 SMNVEV (reference sequence). CDR3 length: 13 residues.

The chain carries TRBV4-2 and TRBJ2-7; 9 bases fit TRBD2. V shed 0 bases and J 5 bases; nucleotides not matched to a gene: 8. The germline gives CDR1 LGHNA, CDR2 YNFKEQ. This CDR3 is 16 amino acids long. In DNA, the CDR3 is TGTGCCAGCAGCCAAGAATTAGCGGGAGACGTACACGAGCAGTACTTC. Residues: CASSQELAGDVHEQYF.

The chain uses TRBV5-4 and TRBJ2-5; 8 bases map to TRBD2. The CDR3 length is 13 residues. Germline loops: CDR1 SGHNT, CDR2 YYREEE (reference sequence). After removal of 4 bases from V and 4 bases from J, the junction contained 3 bases not matched to a gene. This chain's CDR3 is CASSPSGGETQYF. The CDR3 DNA is TGTGCCAGCAGCCCCAGCGGGGGAGAGACCCAGTACTTC.

This clone was counted a single time. The chain uses TRBV5-1 and TRBJ2-3; tentative D call: TRBD2 (6 bases). In germline, CDR1 is SGHRS, CDR2 YFSETQ. The CDR3 is 15 residues long. V was cut by 4 bases and J by 3 bases, with 15 bases left in between. The CDR3 loop reads CASSGPGVRTDTQYF. CDR3 DNA: TGCGCCAGCAGCGGGCCGGGGGTTAGGACAGATACGCAGTATTTT.

The CDR3 spells CASNQGAETQYF. The CDR3 coding sequence is TGTGCCAGTAACCAGGGGGCAGAGACCCAGTACTTC. The V call is TRBV2, the J call TRBJ2-5, with 8 bases aligning to TRBD1. V dropped 9 bases and J dropped 4; count of bases not matched to a gene: 4. There are 12 residues in the CDR3. Per the germline V gene, CDR1 is SNHLY and CDR2 is FYNNEI. Filled out from reference TRBV2 and TRBJ2-5, the complete variable domain reads EPEVTQTPSHQVTQMGQEVILRCVPISNHLYFYWYRQILGQKVEFLVSFYNNEISEKSEIFDDQFSVERPDGSNFTLKIRSTKLEDSAMYFCASNQGAETQYFGPGTRLLVL.

The V and J genes are TRBV6-6 and TRBJ1-1; unclear D gene. CDR1 is MNHNY, CDR2 SVGAGI, per germline (reference sequence). The length of the CDR3 is 13 residues. Deletions cut 6 bases from V and 1 base from J, with 9 bases between. CDR3 region: CASRDSSNTEAFF. CDR3 coding DNA: TGTGCCAGCAGGGATTCTTCGAACACTGAAGCTTTCTTT.